This T cell receptor beta chain comes out of a study of T cells after yellow fever vaccination. TCRdb independently ran MiXCR on the 5' RACE reads; one entry per CDR3 protein. The sample includes hundreds of thousands of distinct CDR3 sequences, around 12% of them seen just once. The CDR3 has 13 residues. J lost 9 bases, V lost 0 bases, and 3 bases had no gene match. Germline-derived CDR1 and CDR2 are SGHDT and YYEEEE. This clonotype was observed at least ten times. The source of this sequence is a young man who received the YFV17D yellow fever vaccine. The sample here was PBMCs, taken on the day of the yellow fever booster vaccination. J is TRBJ2-1 and V is TRBV5-6; TRBD2 agrees at 7 bases. The CDR3 coding sequence is TGTGCCAGCAGCTTGGGGACTAGTGTTGAGCAGTTCTTC. It translates to CASSLGTSVEQFF. Using reference TRBV5-6 and TRBJ2-1 for the parts outside the CDR3, the full variable domain is DAGVTQSPTHLIKTRGQQVTLRCSPKSGHDTVSWYQQALGQGPQFIFQYYEEEERQRGNFPDRFSGHQFPNYSSELNVNALLLGDSALYLCASSLGTSVEQFFGPGTRLTVL.